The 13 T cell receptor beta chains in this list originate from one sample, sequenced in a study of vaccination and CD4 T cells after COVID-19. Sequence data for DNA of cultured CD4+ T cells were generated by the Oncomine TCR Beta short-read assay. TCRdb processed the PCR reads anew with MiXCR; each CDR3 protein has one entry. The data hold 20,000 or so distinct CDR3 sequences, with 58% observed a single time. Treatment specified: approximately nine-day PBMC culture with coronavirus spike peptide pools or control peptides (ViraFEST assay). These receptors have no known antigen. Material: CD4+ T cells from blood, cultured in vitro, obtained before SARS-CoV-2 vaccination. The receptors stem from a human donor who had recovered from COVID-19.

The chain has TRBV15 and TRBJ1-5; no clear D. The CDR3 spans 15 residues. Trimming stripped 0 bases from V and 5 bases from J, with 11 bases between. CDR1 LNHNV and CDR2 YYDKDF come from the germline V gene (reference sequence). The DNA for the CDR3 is TGTGCCACCAGCAGAGATTTGCAGGCTTATCAGCCCCAGCATTTT. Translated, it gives CATSRDLQAYQPQHF.

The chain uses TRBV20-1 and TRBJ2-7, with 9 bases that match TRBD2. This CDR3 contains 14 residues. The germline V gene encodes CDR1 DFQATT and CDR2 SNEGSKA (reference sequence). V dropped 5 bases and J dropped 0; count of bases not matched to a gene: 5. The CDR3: CSARSGSNSYEQYF. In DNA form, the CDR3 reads TGCAGTGCTCGTAGCGGGAGTAACTCCTACGAGCAGTACTTC.

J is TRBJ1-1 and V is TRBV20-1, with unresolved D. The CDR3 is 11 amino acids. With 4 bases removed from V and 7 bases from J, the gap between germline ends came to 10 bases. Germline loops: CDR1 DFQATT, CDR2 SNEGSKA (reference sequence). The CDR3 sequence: CSAISNLEAFF. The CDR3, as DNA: TGCAGTGCTATTTCGAATCTTGAAGCTTTCTTT.

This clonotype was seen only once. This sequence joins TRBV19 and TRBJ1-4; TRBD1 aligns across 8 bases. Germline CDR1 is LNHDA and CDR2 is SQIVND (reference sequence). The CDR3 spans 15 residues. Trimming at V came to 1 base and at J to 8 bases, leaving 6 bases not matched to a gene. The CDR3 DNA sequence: TGTGCCAGTAGTATAGGTACAGGGGGAGGAGAAAAACTGTTTTTT. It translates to CASSIGTGGGEKLFF.

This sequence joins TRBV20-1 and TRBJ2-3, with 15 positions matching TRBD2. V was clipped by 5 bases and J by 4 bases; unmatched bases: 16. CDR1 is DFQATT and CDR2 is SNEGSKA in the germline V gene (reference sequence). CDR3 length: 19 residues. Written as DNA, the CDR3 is TGCAGTGCTCCGGACCGGGGACTAGCGGGAGGTCTGAGACCAGATACGCAGTATTTT. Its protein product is CSAPDRGLAGGLRPDTQYF.

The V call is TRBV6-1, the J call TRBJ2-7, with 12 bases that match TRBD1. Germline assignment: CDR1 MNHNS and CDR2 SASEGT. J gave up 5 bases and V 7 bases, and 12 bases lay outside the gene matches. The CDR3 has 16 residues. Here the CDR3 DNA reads TGTGCCAGCATCCTACGGGGGACAGGGGGCACTGACGAGCAGTACTTC. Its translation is CASILRGTGGTDEQYF.

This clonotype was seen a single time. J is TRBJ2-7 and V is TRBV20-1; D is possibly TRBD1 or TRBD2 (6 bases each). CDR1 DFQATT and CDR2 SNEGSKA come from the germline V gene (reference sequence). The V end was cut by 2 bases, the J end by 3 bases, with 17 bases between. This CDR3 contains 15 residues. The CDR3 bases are TGCAGTGCTAGATGGGGGCACCTAGCGCTCTACGAGCAGTACTTC. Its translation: CSARWGHLALYEQYF.

The CDR3 spells CASSLEGFTEAFF. CDR3 nucleotides: TGTGCCAGCAGCTTAGAAGGGTTCACTGAAGCTTTCTTT. The V and J genes are TRBV7-6 and TRBJ1-1; D call uncertain. The CDR3 sequence is 13 residues long. V was trimmed by 1 base and J by 4 bases, leaving 7 bases between them. Germline CDR1 and CDR2: SGHVS and FNYEAQ.

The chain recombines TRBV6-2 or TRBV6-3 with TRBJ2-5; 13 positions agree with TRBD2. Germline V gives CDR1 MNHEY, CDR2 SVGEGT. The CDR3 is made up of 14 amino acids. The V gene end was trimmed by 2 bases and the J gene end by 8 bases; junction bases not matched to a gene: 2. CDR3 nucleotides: TGTGCCAGCAGTTACGGACTAGCGGGAGTAACCCAGTACTTC. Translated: CASSYGLAGVTQYF.

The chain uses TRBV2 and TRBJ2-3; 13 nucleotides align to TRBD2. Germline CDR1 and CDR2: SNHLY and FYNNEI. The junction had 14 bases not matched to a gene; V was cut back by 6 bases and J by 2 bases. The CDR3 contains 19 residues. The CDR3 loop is CASRIRKGTSGTTTDTQYF. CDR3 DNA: TGTGCCAGCAGAATAAGAAAAGGGACTAGCGGGACAACCACAGATACGCAGTATTTT.

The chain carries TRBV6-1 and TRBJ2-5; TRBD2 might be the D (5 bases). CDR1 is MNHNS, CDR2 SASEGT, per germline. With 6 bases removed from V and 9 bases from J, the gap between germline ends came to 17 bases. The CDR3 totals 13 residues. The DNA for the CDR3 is TGTGCCAGCAGGGGGAGCCTCCGGTGGGCCCAGTACTTC. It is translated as CASRGSLRWAQYF.

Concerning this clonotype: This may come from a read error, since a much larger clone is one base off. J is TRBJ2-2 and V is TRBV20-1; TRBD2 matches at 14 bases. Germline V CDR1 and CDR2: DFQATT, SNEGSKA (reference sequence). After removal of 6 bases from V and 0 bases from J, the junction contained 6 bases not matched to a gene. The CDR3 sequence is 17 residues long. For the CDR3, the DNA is TGCAGTGCGCGGGGACTAGCGGGAGCCACGAACACCGGGGAGCTGTTTTTT. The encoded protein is CSARGLAGATNTGELFF.

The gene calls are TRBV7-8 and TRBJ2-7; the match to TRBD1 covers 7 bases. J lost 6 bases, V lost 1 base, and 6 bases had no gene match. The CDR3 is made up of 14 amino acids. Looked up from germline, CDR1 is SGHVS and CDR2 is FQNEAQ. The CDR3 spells CASSLVGRGTEQYF. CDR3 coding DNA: TGTGCCAGCAGCTTAGTGGGCAGGGGGACCGAGCAGTACTTC. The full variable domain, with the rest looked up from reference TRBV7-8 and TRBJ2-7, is GAGVSQSPRYKVAKRGQDVALRCDPISGHVSLFWYQQALGQGPEFLTYFQNEAQLDKSGLPSDRFFAERPEGSVSTLKIQRTQQEDSAVYLCASSLVGRGTEQYFGPGTRLTVT.